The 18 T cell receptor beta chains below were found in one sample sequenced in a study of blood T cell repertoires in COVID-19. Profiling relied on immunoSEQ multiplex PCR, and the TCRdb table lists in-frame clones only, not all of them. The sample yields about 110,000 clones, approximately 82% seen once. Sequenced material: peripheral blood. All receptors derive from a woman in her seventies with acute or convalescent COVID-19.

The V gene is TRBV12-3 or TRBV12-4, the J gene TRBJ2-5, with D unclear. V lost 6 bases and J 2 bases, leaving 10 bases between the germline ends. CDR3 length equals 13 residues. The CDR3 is CASSRSSQETQYF. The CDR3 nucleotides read TGTGCCAGCAGCCGATCGAGTCAAGAGACCCAGTACTTC.

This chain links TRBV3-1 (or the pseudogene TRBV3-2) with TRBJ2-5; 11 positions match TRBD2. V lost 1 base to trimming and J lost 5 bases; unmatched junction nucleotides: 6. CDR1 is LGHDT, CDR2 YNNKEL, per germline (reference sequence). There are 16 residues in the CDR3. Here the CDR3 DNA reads TGTGCCAGCAGCCAAGGACTAGCGGGGCGCTCCGAGACCCAGTACTTC. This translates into CASSQGLAGRSETQYF.

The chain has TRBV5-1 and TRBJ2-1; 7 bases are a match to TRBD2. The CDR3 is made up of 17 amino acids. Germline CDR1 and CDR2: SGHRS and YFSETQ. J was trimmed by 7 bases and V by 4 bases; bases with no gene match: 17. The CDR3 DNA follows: TGCGCCAGCAGCGCCGGAACCGGGGGACTAATGGGGAATGAGCAGTTCTTC. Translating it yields CASSAGTGGLMGNEQFF.

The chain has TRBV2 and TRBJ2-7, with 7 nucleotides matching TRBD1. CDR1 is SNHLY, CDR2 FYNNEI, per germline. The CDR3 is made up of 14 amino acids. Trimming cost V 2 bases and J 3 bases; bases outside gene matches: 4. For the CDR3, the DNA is TGTGCCAGCAGTGAAAAGGGGGCGGACTACGAGCAGTACTTC. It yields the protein CASSEKGADYEQYF.

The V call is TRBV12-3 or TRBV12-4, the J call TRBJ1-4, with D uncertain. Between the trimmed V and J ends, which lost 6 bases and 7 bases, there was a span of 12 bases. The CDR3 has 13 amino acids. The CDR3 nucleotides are TGTGCCAGCAGATCCGTTCTAGGTGAAAAACTGTTTTTT. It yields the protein CASRSVLGEKLFF.

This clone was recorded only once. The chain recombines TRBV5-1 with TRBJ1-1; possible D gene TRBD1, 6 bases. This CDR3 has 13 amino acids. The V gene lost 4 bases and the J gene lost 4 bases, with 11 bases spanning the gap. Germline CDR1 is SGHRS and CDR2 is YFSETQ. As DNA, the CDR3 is TGCGCCAGCAGCCCCGGACAGCTCACTGAAGCTTTCTTT. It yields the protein CASSPGQLTEAFF.

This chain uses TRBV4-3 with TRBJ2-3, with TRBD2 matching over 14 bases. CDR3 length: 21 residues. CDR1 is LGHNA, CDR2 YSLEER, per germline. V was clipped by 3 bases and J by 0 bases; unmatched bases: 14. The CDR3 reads CASSQDRLAGGNHRSTDTQYF. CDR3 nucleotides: TGCGCCAGCAGCCAGGACCGACTAGCGGGGGGGAATCACCGAAGCACAGATACGCAGTATTTT.

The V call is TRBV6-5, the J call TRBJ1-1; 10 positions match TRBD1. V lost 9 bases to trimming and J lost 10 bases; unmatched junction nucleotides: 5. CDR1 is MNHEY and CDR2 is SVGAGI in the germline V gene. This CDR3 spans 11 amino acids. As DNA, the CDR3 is TGTGCCAGTAGACAGGGGGCCGTAGCTTTCTTT. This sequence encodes CASRQGAVAFF.

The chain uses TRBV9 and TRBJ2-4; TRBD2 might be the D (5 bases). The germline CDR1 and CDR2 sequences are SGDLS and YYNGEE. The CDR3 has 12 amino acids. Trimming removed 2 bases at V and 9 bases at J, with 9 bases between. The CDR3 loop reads CASSVAGGIQYF. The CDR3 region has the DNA TGTGCCAGCAGCGTGGCAGGAGGCATTCAGTACTTC.

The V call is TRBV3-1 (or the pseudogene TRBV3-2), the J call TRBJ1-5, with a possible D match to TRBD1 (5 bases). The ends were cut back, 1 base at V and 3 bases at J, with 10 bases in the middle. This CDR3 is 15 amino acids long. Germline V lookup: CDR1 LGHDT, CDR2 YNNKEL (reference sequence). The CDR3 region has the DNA TGTGCCAGCAGCCAAGCTTTAGGGGACAATCAGCCCCAGCATTTT. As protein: CASSQALGDNQPQHF.

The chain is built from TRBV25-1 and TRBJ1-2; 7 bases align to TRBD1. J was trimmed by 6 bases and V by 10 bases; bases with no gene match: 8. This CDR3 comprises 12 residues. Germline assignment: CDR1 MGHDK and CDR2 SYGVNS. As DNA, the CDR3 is TGTGCCACCACAGGGACAGTTAATGGCTACACCTTC. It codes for CATTGTVNGYTF.

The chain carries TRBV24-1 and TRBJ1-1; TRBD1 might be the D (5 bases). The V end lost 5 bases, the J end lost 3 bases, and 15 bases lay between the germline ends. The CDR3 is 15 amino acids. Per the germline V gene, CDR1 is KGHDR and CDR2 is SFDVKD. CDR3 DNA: TGTGCCACCAGTGCCTCCGGGGGATTATACACTGAAGCTTTCTTT. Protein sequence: CATSASGGLYTEAFF.

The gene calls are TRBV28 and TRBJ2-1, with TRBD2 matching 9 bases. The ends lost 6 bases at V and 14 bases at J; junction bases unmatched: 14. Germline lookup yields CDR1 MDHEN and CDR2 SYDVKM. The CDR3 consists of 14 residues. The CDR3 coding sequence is TGTGCCAGCAGGCCCGGGACTAGCCTCAGGGTGGAGTTCTTC. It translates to CASRPGTSLRVEFF.

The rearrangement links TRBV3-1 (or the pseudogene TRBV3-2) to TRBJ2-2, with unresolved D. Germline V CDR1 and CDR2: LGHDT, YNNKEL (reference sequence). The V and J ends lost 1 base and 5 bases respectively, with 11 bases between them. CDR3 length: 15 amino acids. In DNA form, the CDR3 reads TGTGCCAGCAGCCAAGTTGTTAGTCGTACCGGGGAGCTGTTTTTT. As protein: CASSQVVSRTGELFF.

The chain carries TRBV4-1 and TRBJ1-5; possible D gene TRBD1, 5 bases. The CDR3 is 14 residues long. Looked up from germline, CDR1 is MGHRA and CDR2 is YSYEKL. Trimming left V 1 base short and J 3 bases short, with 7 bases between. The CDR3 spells CASSQVRANQPQHF. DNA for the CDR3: TGCGCCAGCAGCCAAGTCAGGGCCAATCAGCCCCAGCATTTT.

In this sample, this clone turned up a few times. The CDR3: CASTSLGLAGYTQYF. CDR3 nucleotide sequence: TGTGCCAGTACTTCTCTGGGACTAGCGGGATATACGCAGTATTTT. The chain has TRBV19 and TRBJ2-3, with TRBD2 identical over 13 bases. Germline loops: CDR1 LNHDA, CDR2 SQIVND (reference sequence). After removal of 7 bases from V and 7 bases from J, the junction contained 8 bases not matched to a gene. The CDR3 consists of 15 residues.

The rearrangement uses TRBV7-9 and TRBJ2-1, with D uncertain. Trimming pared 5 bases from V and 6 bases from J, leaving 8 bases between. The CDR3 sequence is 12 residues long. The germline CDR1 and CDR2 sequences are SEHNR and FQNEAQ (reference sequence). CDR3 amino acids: CASSGPSNEQFF. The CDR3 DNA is TGTGCCAGCAGCGGTCCCAGCAATGAGCAGTTCTTC.

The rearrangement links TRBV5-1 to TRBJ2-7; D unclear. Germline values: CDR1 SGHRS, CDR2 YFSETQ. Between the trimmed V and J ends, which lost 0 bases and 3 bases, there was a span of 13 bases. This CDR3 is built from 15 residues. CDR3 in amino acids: CASSLAPGKNYEQYF. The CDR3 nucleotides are TGCGCCAGCAGCTTGGCCCCAGGAAAGAACTACGAGCAGTACTTC.